A single T cell receptor (beta chain) is shown here with its context. CDR1 and CDR2 from the germline V gene are GTSNPN and SVGIG (reference sequence). The trim removed 2 bases at V and 3 bases at J, leaving 3 bases unmatched. The CDR3 is 13 residues long. The data belong to a study of technical replicates of blood from several donors. The assay was immunoSEQ multiplex PCR, and TCRdb's table has in-frame clones only and misses some. The data hold just over 8,000 clones, with roughly 90% observed a single time. This chain uses TRBV30 with TRBJ1-2, with 7 bases identical to TRBD1. The sequenced sample was PBMCs. The TCR originated in a human donor in good health. The CDR3 loop is CAWSSDRHYGYTF. CDR3 coding DNA: TGTGCCTGGAGTTCGGACAGGCACTATGGCTACACCTTC.